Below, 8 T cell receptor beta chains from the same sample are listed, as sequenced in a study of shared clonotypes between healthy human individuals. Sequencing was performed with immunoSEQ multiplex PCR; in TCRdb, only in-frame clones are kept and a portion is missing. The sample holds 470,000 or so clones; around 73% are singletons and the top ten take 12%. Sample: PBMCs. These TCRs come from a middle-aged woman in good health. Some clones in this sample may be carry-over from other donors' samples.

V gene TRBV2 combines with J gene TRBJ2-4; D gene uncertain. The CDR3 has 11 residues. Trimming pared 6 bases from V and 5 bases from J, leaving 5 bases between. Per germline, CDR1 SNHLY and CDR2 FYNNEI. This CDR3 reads CASSRENIQYF. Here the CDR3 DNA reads TGTGCCAGCAGCCGGGAAAACATTCAGTACTTC.

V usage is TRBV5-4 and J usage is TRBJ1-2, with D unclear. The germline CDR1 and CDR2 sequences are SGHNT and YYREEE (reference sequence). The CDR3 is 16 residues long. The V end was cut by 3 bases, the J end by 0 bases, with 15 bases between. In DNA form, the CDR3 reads TGTGCCAGCAGCTCTCCCTTGGACGAAACTAACTATGGCTACACCTTC. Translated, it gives CASSSPLDETNYGYTF.

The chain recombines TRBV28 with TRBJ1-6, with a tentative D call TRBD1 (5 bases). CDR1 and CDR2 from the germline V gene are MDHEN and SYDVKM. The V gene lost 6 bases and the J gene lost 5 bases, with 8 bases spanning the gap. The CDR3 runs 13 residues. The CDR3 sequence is CASRRQHNSPLHF. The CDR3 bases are TGTGCCAGCAGACGACAGCATAATTCACCCCTCCACTTT.

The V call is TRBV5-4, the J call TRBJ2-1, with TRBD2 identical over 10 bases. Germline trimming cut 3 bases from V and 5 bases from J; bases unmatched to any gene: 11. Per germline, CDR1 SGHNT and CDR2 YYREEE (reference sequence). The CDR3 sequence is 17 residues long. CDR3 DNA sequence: TGTGCCAGCAGCTCATTGTGGGGGACTAGCGTTCACAATGAGCAGTTCTTC. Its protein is CASSSLWGTSVHNEQFF.

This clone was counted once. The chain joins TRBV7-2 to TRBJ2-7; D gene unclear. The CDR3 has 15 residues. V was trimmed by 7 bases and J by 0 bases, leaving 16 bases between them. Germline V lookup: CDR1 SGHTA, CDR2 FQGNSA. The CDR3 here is CASTQPGWSSYEQYF. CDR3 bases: TGTGCCAGCACCCAACCCGGGTGGAGCTCCTACGAGCAGTACTTC.

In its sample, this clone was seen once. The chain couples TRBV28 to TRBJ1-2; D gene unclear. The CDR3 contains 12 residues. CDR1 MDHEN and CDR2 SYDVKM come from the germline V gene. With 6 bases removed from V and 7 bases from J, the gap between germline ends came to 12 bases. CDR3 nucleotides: TGTGCCAGCAGCCCGACCGGCCCTGGCTACACCTTC. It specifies CASSPTGPGYTF.

The CDR3 region has the DNA TGTGCCAGCAGCACCACAGGCAATTCACCCCTCCACTTT. Translation: CASSTTGNSPLHF. The rearrangement joins TRBV7-9 to TRBJ1-6, with a tentative D call TRBD1 (5 bases). The CDR3 is 13 amino acids. V was cut by 5 bases and J by 7 bases, with 9 bases left in between. Germline V gene lookup returns CDR1 SEHNR and CDR2 FQNEAQ (reference sequence).

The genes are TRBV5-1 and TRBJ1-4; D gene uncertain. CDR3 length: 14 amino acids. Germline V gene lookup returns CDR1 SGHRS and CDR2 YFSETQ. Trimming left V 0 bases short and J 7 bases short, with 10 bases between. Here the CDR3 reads CASSLAGRGEKLFF. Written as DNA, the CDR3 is TGCGCCAGCAGCTTGGCTGGGCGAGGTGAAAAACTGTTTTTT.